The clone carrying this T cell receptor (beta chain) was observed once. The junction had 15 bases not matched to a gene; V was cut back by 8 bases and J by 4 bases. In germline, CDR1 is SEHNR, CDR2 FQNEAQ (reference sequence). The CDR3 length is 16 residues. Here immunoSEQ multiplex PCR was the method, and the copy in TCRdb shows in-frame clones only, minus some. Of some 180,000 clones listed, around 87% are singletons. The data are from a study of blood T cell repertoires in COVID-19. For the study at large: Nucleic acid was either cDNA or gDNA, and it came from T cells, B-cell-depleted T cells, or PBMCs.

This TCR derives from a man aged 45-65 years with acute or convalescent COVID-19. The chain recombines TRBV7-9 with TRBJ2-3; 7 bases fit TRBD2. Sequenced sample: peripheral blood. The CDR3 DNA reads TGTGCCAGCTCGGGCGGGAGTACCCCGATGCCAGATACGCAGTATTTT. This translates into CASSGGSTPMPDTQYF. The variable domain in full, with the rest retrieved from reference TRBV7-9 and TRBJ2-3, is DTGVSQNPRHKITKRGQNVTFRCDPISEHNRLYWYRQTLGQGPEFLTYFQNEAQLEKSRLLSDRFSAERPKGSFSTLEIQRTEQGDSAMYLCASSGGSTPMPDTQYFGPGTRLTVL.